These 19 T cell receptor beta chains were all obtained from the same sample, sequenced in a study of blood T cell repertoires in COVID-19. Profiled with immunoSEQ multiplex PCR; TCRdb holds only in-frame clones, not every one. The table records some 200,000 clones, over 75% of them present only once. The sample taken for sequencing was peripheral blood. These receptors were collected from a man aged 80 or over with acute or convalescent COVID-19.

The chain recombines TRBV5-6 with TRBJ2-7; the match to TRBD2 covers 7 bases. CDR1 is SGHDT and CDR2 is YYEEEE in the germline V gene. The CDR3 runs 13 residues. J was trimmed by 5 bases and V by 7 bases; bases with no gene match: 9. The CDR3 DNA reads TGTGCCAGCCGCCCGGGGGGTGGAAACGAGCAGTACGTC. Amino acids: CASRPGGGNEQYV.

The chain combines TRBV27 with TRBJ1-5; 9 bases are a match to TRBD1. The CDR3 loop spans 15 amino acids. The V segment lost 6 bases and the J segment 4 bases; nucleotides outside the gene matches: 7. Germline V gene lookup returns CDR1 MNHEY and CDR2 SMNVEV (reference sequence). This chain's CDR3 is CASSTDRGGNQPQHF. The CDR3 nucleotides are TGTGCCAGCAGCACGGACAGGGGAGGAAATCAGCCCCAGCATTTT.

The J gene is TRBJ2-2, the V gene TRBV7-9; 10 bases match TRBD1. The trim removed 2 bases at V and 6 bases at J, leaving 6 bases unmatched. The CDR3 consists of 16 residues. Germline-derived CDR1 and CDR2 are SEHNR and FQNEAQ (reference sequence). The CDR3 here is CASSLPGQGISGELFF. DNA of the CDR3: TGTGCCAGCAGCTTACCGGGACAGGGGATCTCCGGGGAGCTGTTTTTT. The full variable domain, in which reference TRBV7-9 and TRBJ2-2 provide the parts outside the CDR3, is DTGVSQNPRHKITKRGQNVTFRCDPISEHNRLYWYRQTLGQGPEFLTYFQNEAQLEKSRLLSDRFSAERPKGSFSTLEIQRTEQGDSAMYLCASSLPGQGISGELFFGEGSRLTVL.

Points on this clone: The junction departs from the called germline gene at one end, perhaps through a read error. The V and J genes are TRBV5-4 and TRBJ2-3, with D perhaps matching TRBD1 (5 bases). The CDR3 runs 15 residues. Per the germline V gene, CDR1 is SGHNT and CDR2 is YYREEE (reference sequence). In DNA, the CDR3 is TGTGCCAGCAGCTCTAAACGACAGAGCACGGATACGCAGTATTTT. This codes for CASSSKRQSTDTQYF.

The chain couples TRBV2 to TRBJ1-2, with 9 positions matching TRBD1. The trim removed 7 bases at V and 7 bases at J, leaving 13 bases unmatched. There are 15 residues in the CDR3. Looked up from germline, CDR1 is SNHLY and CDR2 is FYNNEI. In nucleotides, the CDR3 is TGTGCCAGCATAGGGGGTACAGGGGGCGCGCTTGGCTACACCTTC. This sequence encodes CASIGGTGGALGYTF.

V usage is TRBV9 and J usage is TRBJ2-1, with D possibly being TRBD2 (6 bases). CDR1 is SGDLS, CDR2 YYNGEE, per germline. The CDR3 covers 16 residues. Trimming removed 0 bases from V and 7 bases from J, with 17 bases in between. The CDR3 DNA follows: TGTGCCAGCAGCGTAGTTTGGGACTCCGCCTTTAATGAGCAGTTCTTC. Amino acids: CASSVVWDSAFNEQFF. The full variable domain, in which reference TRBV9 and TRBJ2-1 provide the parts outside the CDR3, is DSGVTQTPKHLITATGQRVTLRCSPRSGDLSVYWYQQSLDQGLQFLIQYYNGEERAKGNILERFSAQQFPDLHSELNLSSLELGDSALYFCASSVVWDSAFNEQFFGPGTRLTVL.

CDR3 sequence: CASRPPGPGLAATDTQYF. The CDR3 DNA follows: TGTGCCAGCAGGCCTCCAGGGCCGGGACTAGCGGCCACAGATACGCAGTATTTT. The chain uses TRBV27 and TRBJ2-3; TRBD2 matches 11 bases. Unmatched junction bases numbered 13, after V lost 6 bases and J lost 2 bases. The germline CDR1 and CDR2 sequences are MNHEY and SMNVEV (reference sequence). The CDR3 loop spans 18 amino acids.

The rearrangement links TRBV12-3 or TRBV12-4 to TRBJ1-5; 7 bases fit TRBD1. This CDR3 contains 13 residues. J was trimmed by 4 bases and V by 4 bases; bases with no gene match: 1. The CDR3 region has the DNA TGTGCCAGCAGTTGGACAGGAAATCAGCCCCAGCATTTT. Translated, it gives CASSWTGNQPQHF.

The chain links TRBV7-3 to TRBJ1-4; TRBD1 might be the D (6 bases). CDR1 and CDR2 from the germline V gene are SGHTA and FQGTGA. V gave up 10 bases and J gave up 5 bases, with 17 bases separating them. This CDR3 is 14 amino acids long. DNA of the CDR3: TGTGCCACCCCTGGGAAAAGGGGGAATGAAAAACTGTTTTTT. It yields the protein CATPGKRGNEKLFF.

The chain has TRBV6-1 and TRBJ1-1, with D perhaps matching TRBD1 (6 bases). The CDR3 contains 14 residues. V was cut by 2 bases and J by 2 bases, with 9 bases left in between. Germline V gene sequence: CDR1 MNHNS, CDR2 SASEGT. CDR3 region: CASSELGANTEAFF. The DNA of the CDR3 is TGTGCCAGCAGTGAACTGGGGGCAAACACTGAAGCTTTCTTT.

V and J are TRBV6-1 and TRBJ1-6; perhaps TRBD1 as D (5 bases). CDR1 and CDR2 from the germline V gene are MNHNS and SASEGT. The CDR3 runs to 16 residues. V was cut by 3 bases and J by 5 bases, with 14 bases left in between. The DNA for the CDR3 is TGTGCCAGCAGTGATTTCGAAGTAGGGGATAATTCACCCCTCCACTTT. As protein: CASSDFEVGDNSPLHF.

V usage is TRBV27 and J usage is TRBJ1-1, with D unclear. This CDR3 comprises 15 residues. Germline-derived CDR1 and CDR2 are MNHEY and SMNVEV (reference sequence). V shed 5 bases and J shed 1 base, with 14 bases lying between them. The DNA for the CDR3 is TGTGCCAGCAGTCCCGCCCGGGGAGCGAACACTGAAGCTTTCTTT. This codes for CASSPARGANTEAFF.

This chain joins TRBV3-1 (or the pseudogene TRBV3-2) and TRBJ1-6; 7 nucleotides agree with TRBD1. The CDR3 spans 14 residues. With 5 bases clipped from V and 9 bases from J, the junction kept 7 bases outside the gene matches. Germline lookup yields CDR1 LGHDT and CDR2 YNNKEL (reference sequence). CDR3 protein: CASSNRDRASPLHF. CDR3 DNA sequence: TGTGCCAGCAGCAACCGGGACAGAGCTTCACCCCTCCACTTT.

The V and J genes are TRBV6-5 and TRBJ1-4, with 8 bases that match TRBD1. V lost 1 base, J lost 7 bases, and 5 bases stayed unmatched. Germline assignment: CDR1 MNHEY and CDR2 SVGAGI. The CDR3 sequence is 15 residues long. The CDR3 protein is CASSYFAGGGEKLFF. CDR3 bases: TGTGCCAGCAGTTACTTTGCAGGGGGCGGTGAAAAACTGTTTTTT.

The genes are TRBV4-2 and TRBJ1-4; no reliable D call. The V gene lost 0 bases and the J gene lost 2 bases, with 10 bases spanning the gap. Germline CDR1 and CDR2: LGHNA and YNFKEQ. CDR3 length equals 16 residues. CDR3 nucleotide sequence: TGTGCCAGCAGCCAAGAAGTGATCCGGACTAATGAAAAACTGTTTTTT. Its translation: CASSQEVIRTNEKLFF.

This clone was detected a few times. V usage is TRBV4-3 and J usage is TRBJ1-4; D possibly corresponds to TRBD1 (6 bases). V gave up 6 bases and J gave up 5 bases, with 10 bases separating them. The CDR3 runs 13 residues. From germline, CDR1 is LGHNA and CDR2 YSLEER. Here the CDR3 reads CASSGQWNEKLFF. The CDR3 DNA sequence: TGCGCCAGCAGTGGACAGTGGAATGAAAAACTGTTTTTT.

The chain employs TRBV13 and TRBJ2-3; D is unclear. CDR1 PRHDT and CDR2 FYEKMQ come from the germline V gene (reference sequence). The CDR3 has 15 residues. With 6 bases removed from V and 3 bases from J, the gap between germline ends came to 16 bases. In DNA, the CDR3 is TGTGCCAGCAGTTACGGTAGCAGAGGAACAGATACGCAGTATTTT. It codes for CASSYGSRGTDTQYF. Full variable domain (missing parts from reference TRBV13 and TRBJ2-3): AAGVIQSPRHLIKEKRETATLKCYPIPRHDTVYWYQQGPGQDPQFLISFYEKMQSDKGSIPDRFSAQQFSDYHSELNMSSLELGDSALYFCASSYGSRGTDTQYFGPGTRLTVL.

V and J are TRBV11-1 and TRBJ2-2; the D gene is possibly TRBD1 (6 bases). Germline V CDR1 and CDR2: SGHAT, FQDESV (reference sequence). Trimming cost V 4 bases and J 5 bases, with 14 bases left between them. CDR3 length equals 15 residues. DNA for the CDR3: TGTGCCAGCAGCTCTCAGGGGCGGAAGACCGGGGAGCTGTTTTTT. It yields the protein CASSSQGRKTGELFF.

The V and J genes are TRBV18 and TRBJ2-1; D call uncertain. V was pared by 7 bases and J by 5 bases, with 12 bases between. CDR1 is KGHSH and CDR2 is LQKENI in the germline V gene. CDR3 length: 13 amino acids. The CDR3 nucleotides are TGTGCCAGCTGCTCAAGCGCCCACAATGAGCAGTTCTTC. The encoded protein is CASCSSAHNEQFF.